A selection of T cell receptor beta chains follows, all from one sample in a study of shared clonotypes between healthy human individuals. Produced via immunoSEQ multiplex PCR; TCRdb's table is partial and in-frame only. The sample lists 760,000 or so clones; 90% to 97% were seen once. Material for sequencing was naive CD8+ T cells sorted from blood. These receptors all stem from a man aged 30 to 39 in good health. The CDR3 runs from the conserved cysteine through the conserved F or W. The D gene is left open where the match is weak. Size tells how often a clone was seen (once, few, many) or the class of an expanded clone, and some rows leave it out.

cdr3_aa: CASSLLAGGTDTQYF
cdr3_nt: TGTGCCAGCAGCCTACTAGCGGGAGGCACAGATACGCAGTATTTT
clone_size: .
v_call: TRBV7-6
j_call: TRBJ2-3
d_call: TRBD2

cdr3_aa: CASSRPKDGYYEQYF
cdr3_nt: TGTGCCAGCAGCCGCCCCAAGGACGGTTACTACGAGCAGTACTTC
clone_size: .
v_call: TRBV6-5
j_call: TRBJ2-7
d_call: .

cdr3_aa: CASSYRAGSNQPQHF
cdr3_nt: TGTGCCAGCAGTTATAGGGCGGGGAGCAATCAGCCCCAGCATTTT
clone_size: .
v_call: TRBV27
j_call: TRBJ1-5
d_call: .

cdr3_aa: CASSQVEGINEQFF
cdr3_nt: TGCGCCAGCAGCCAAGTAGAGGGAATCAATGAGCAGTTCTTC
clone_size: .
v_call: TRBV4-3
j_call: TRBJ2-1
d_call: .

cdr3_aa: CASSLGAPISPNEQFF
cdr3_nt: TGTGCCAGCAGTTTAGGGGCCCCTATTTCCCCCAATGAGCAGTTCTTC
clone_size: .
v_call: TRBV27
j_call: TRBJ2-1
d_call: .

cdr3_aa: CSVEGLADSYNEQFF
cdr3_nt: TGCAGCGTTGAGGGACTAGCGGACTCCTACAATGAGCAGTTCTTC
clone_size: .
v_call: TRBV29-1
j_call: TRBJ2-1
d_call: TRBD2

cdr3_aa: CASRQAQGALLNTEAFF
cdr3_nt: TGTGCCAGCAGACAAGCCCAGGGGGCTCTCCTGAACACTGAAGCTTTCTTT
clone_size: .
v_call: TRBV11-2
j_call: TRBJ1-1
d_call: TRBD1

cdr3_aa: CASSLEPLGGTYEQYF
cdr3_nt: TGCGCCAGCAGCTTGGAACCTCTTGGGGGTACCTACGAGCAGTACTTC
clone_size: .
v_call: TRBV5-1
j_call: TRBJ2-7
d_call: .

cdr3_aa: CASSGTSGAADEQFF
cdr3_nt: TGTGCCAGCAGCGGGACTAGCGGGGCCGCGGATGAGCAGTTCTTC
clone_size: .
v_call: TRBV9
j_call: TRBJ2-1
d_call: TRBD2

cdr3_aa: CASSASGTGGSYGYTF
cdr3_nt: TGTGCCAGCAGCGCCTCCGGGACAGGGGGCTCCTATGGCTACACCTTC
clone_size: .
v_call: TRBV9
j_call: TRBJ1-2
d_call: TRBD1

cdr3_aa: CASSLGTSAFDEQFF
cdr3_nt: TGTGCCAGCAGTTTAGGGACTAGCGCTTTTGATGAGCAGTTCTTC
clone_size: .
v_call: TRBV27
j_call: TRBJ2-1
d_call: TRBD2

cdr3_aa: CASSILHMGYEKLFF
cdr3_nt: TGTGCCAGTAGCATATTGCACATGGGATACGAAAAACTGTTTTTT
clone_size: .
v_call: TRBV19
j_call: TRBJ1-4
d_call: .

cdr3_aa: CASRARGGHEVEFF
cdr3_nt: TGTGCCAGCAGGGCAAGGGGGGGCCACGAAGTGGAGTTCTTC
clone_size: .
v_call: TRBV7-9
j_call: TRBJ2-1
d_call: .

cdr3_aa: CASSSDRKGNTIYF
cdr3_nt: TGTGCCAGCAGCTCGGACAGGAAGGGAAACACCATATATTTT
clone_size: once
v_call: TRBV21-1
j_call: TRBJ1-3
d_call: .

cdr3_aa: CASSLSGTGSEQYF
cdr3_nt: TGTGCCAGCAGTTTATCAGGGACAGGGAGCGAGCAGTACTTC
clone_size: once
v_call: TRBV27
j_call: TRBJ2-7
d_call: TRBD1

cdr3_aa: CASSPYPGQGAYEQYF
cdr3_nt: TGTGCCAGCAGTCCTTATCCGGGACAGGGGGCTTACGAGCAGTACTTC
clone_size: .
v_call: TRBV27
j_call: TRBJ2-7
d_call: TRBD1

cdr3_aa: CASRTFGELFF
cdr3_nt: TGTGCCAGCCGCACTTTCGGGGAGCTGTTTTTT
clone_size: .
v_call: TRBV28
j_call: TRBJ2-2
d_call: .

cdr3_aa: CASSFLREGSYEQFF
cdr3_nt: TGTGCCAGCAGCTTCTTGCGGGAGGGCTCCTATGAGCAGTTCTTC
clone_size: .
v_call: TRBV13
j_call: TRBJ2-1
d_call: TRBD2

cdr3_aa: CASSSTDPPGANVLTF
cdr3_nt: TGTGCCAGCAGCTCGACGGACCCGCCTGGGGCCAACGTCCTGACTTTC
clone_size: .
v_call: TRBV11-2
j_call: TRBJ2-6
d_call: .

cdr3_aa: CASSPRDLMNTEAFF
cdr3_nt: TGCGCCAGCAGCCCCCGGGACCTCATGAACACTGAAGCTTTCTTT
clone_size: .
v_call: TRBV5-1
j_call: TRBJ1-1
d_call: .

cdr3_aa: CASSLGAPGLGKLFF
cdr3_nt: TGTGCCAGCAGTTTAGGGGCGCCGGGGCTTGGAAAACTGTTTTTT
clone_size: once
v_call: TRBV28
j_call: TRBJ1-4
d_call: .

cdr3_aa: CASSLPGSRYNEQFF
cdr3_nt: TGTGCCAGCAGCTTACCGGGATCGCGGTACAATGAGCAGTTCTTC
clone_size: .
v_call: TRBV13
j_call: TRBJ2-1
d_call: .

cdr3_aa: CASSLVGSYEQYF
cdr3_nt: TGTGCCAGCAGCTTGGTAGGTTCCTACGAGCAGTACTTC
clone_size: .
v_call: TRBV5-5
j_call: TRBJ2-7
d_call: .

cdr3_aa: CASSLGVWSTGELFF
cdr3_nt: TGTGCCAGCAGCTTAGGAGTGTGGAGCACCGGGGAGCTGTTTTTT
clone_size: .
v_call: TRBV7-8
j_call: TRBJ2-2
d_call: .

cdr3_aa: CASSDGANTGELFF
cdr3_nt: TGTGCCAGCAGTGACGGGGCGAACACCGGGGAGCTGTTTTTT
clone_size: .
v_call: TRBV6-4
j_call: TRBJ2-2
d_call: .

cdr3_aa: CASSGGPLAGELFF
cdr3_nt: TGTGCCAGCAGTGGGGGGCCCTTAGCCGGGGAGCTGTTTTTT
clone_size: .
v_call: TRBV6-1
j_call: TRBJ2-2
d_call: .

cdr3_aa: CASSRGLAGETEQFF
cdr3_nt: TGTGCCAGCAGTCGTGGACTAGCGGGAGAAACTGAGCAGTTCTTC
clone_size: .
v_call: TRBV6-5
j_call: TRBJ2-1
d_call: TRBD2

cdr3_aa: CATSRDFYEQYF
cdr3_nt: TGTGCCACCAGCAGAGATTTCTACGAGCAGTACTTC
clone_size: few
v_call: TRBV15
j_call: TRBJ2-7
d_call: .

cdr3_aa: CASSQEKSSYNSPLHF
cdr3_nt: TGCGCCAGCAGCCAAGAGAAGAGCTCCTATAATTCACCCCTCCACTTT
clone_size: .
v_call: TRBV4-1
j_call: TRBJ1-6
d_call: .

cdr3_aa: CASTRGGTGELFF
cdr3_nt: TGTGCCAGCACCAGGGGGGGCACCGGGGAGCTGTTTTTT
clone_size: .
v_call: TRBV7-9
j_call: TRBJ2-2
d_call: .

cdr3_aa: CASSLIPGRTNSGANVLTF
cdr3_nt: TGTGCCAGCAGCTTGATACCGGGTCGGACGAACTCTGGGGCCAACGTCCTGACTTTC
clone_size: .
v_call: TRBV7-6
j_call: TRBJ2-6
d_call: .

cdr3_aa: CASSRVGSFGTDTQYF
cdr3_nt: TGTGCCAGCAGCAGGGTCGGTAGTTTTGGGACAGATACGCAGTATTTT
clone_size: .
v_call: TRBV7-9
j_call: TRBJ2-3
d_call: .

cdr3_aa: CASSQVPGELFF
cdr3_nt: TGCGCCAGCAGCCAAGTTCCCGGGGAGCTGTTTTTT
clone_size: .
v_call: TRBV4-1
j_call: TRBJ2-2
d_call: .

cdr3_aa: CASMLGGTGYNEQFF
cdr3_nt: TGCGCCAGCATGCTCGGCGGAACAGGATACAATGAGCAGTTCTTC
clone_size: .
v_call: TRBV5-1
j_call: TRBJ2-1
d_call: .

cdr3_aa: CAWTSGAYEQYF
cdr3_nt: TGTGCCTGGACTAGCGGAGCCTACGAGCAGTACTTC
clone_size: .
v_call: TRBV30
j_call: TRBJ2-7
d_call: TRBD2

cdr3_aa: CAISRGLEIREQYF
cdr3_nt: TGTGCCATCAGCAGAGGACTAGAGATCCGCGAGCAGTACTTC
clone_size: .
v_call: TRBV10-3
j_call: TRBJ2-7
d_call: TRBD2

cdr3_aa: CASSLANEQYF
cdr3_nt: TGTGCCAGCAGCTTAGCCAACGAGCAGTACTTC
clone_size: .
v_call: TRBV7-8
j_call: TRBJ2-7
d_call: .

cdr3_aa: CASSTLDGSYEQYF
cdr3_nt: TGTGCCAGCAGCACTCTAGATGGCTCCTACGAGCAGTACTTC
clone_size: .
v_call: TRBV5-4
j_call: TRBJ2-7
d_call: .

cdr3_aa: CASSLDPGGIDEQYF
cdr3_nt: TGCGCCAGCAGCTTGGATCCAGGGGGTATCGACGAGCAGTACTTC
clone_size: .
v_call: TRBV5-1
j_call: TRBJ2-7
d_call: TRBD1

cdr3_aa: CASSTPQDLSYEQYF
cdr3_nt: TGTGCCAGCAGTACCCCCCAGGACCTCTCCTACGAGCAGTACTTC
clone_size: once
v_call: TRBV6-1
j_call: TRBJ2-7
d_call: .

cdr3_aa: CASSFGTGYEQYF
cdr3_nt: TGTGCCAGCAGTTTTGGGACCGGATACGAGCAGTACTTC
clone_size: .
v_call: TRBV27
j_call: TRBJ2-7
d_call: .

cdr3_aa: CASSQVQDVLPADNEQFF
cdr3_nt: TGTGCCAGCAGCCAAGTCCAGGACGTCTTGCCGGCGGACAATGAGCAGTTCTTC
clone_size: once
v_call: TRBV14
j_call: TRBJ2-1
d_call: .

cdr3_aa: CASSLAGGRTGDEQYF
cdr3_nt: TGCGCCAGCAGCTTGGCCGGGGGACGGACAGGGGACGAGCAGTACTTC
clone_size: .
v_call: TRBV5-1
j_call: TRBJ2-7
d_call: TRBD1